This T cell receptor (beta chain) was recorded in a study of blood T cells in healthy people across ages. Findings and limits, study-wide: As age increased, TCR beta diversity per million T cells fell in a roughly linear fashion.

This CDR3 is built from 15 residues. V lost 4 bases to trimming and J lost 4 bases; unmatched junction nucleotides: 7. Germline CDR1 and CDR2: SGHTA and FQGNSA. A J-beta primer mix and a sample-barcoded 5' primer were used in a second PCR of roughly 6 to 11 cycles. A template-switch adaptor containing 12 random nucleotides labeled each cDNA molecule. TCRdb ran MiXCR on the 5' RACE reads and lists one entry per CDR3 protein. The table lists some 550,000 distinct CDR3 sequences, around 50% of them singletons. Peripheral blood samples of roughly 10 milliliters were drawn from each donor. Of note for this clonotype: The target antigen is unknown.

This chain links TRBV7-2 with TRBJ1-2; 9 nucleotides align to TRBD1. Sequenced input: blood. This TCR was recovered from an elderly man in good health. CDR3 region: CASSSTGGQGYGYTF. In nucleotides, the CDR3 is TGTGCCAGCAGCTCAACAGGGGGCCAGGGCTATGGCTACACCTTC.